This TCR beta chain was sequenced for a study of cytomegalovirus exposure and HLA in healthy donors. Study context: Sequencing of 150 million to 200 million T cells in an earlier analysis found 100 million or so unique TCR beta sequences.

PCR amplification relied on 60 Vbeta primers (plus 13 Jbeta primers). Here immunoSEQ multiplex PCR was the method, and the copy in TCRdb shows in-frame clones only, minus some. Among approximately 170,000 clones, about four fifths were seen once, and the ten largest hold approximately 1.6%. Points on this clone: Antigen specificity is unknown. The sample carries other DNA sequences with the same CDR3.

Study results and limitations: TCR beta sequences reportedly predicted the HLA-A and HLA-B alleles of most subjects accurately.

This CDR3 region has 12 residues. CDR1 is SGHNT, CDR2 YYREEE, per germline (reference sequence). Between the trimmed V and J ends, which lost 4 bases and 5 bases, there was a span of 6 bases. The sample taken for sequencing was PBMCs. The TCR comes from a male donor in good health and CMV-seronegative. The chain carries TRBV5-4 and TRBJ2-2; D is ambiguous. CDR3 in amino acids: CASSPYTGELFF. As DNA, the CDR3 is TGTGCCAGCAGCCCCTATACCGGGGAGCTGTTTTTT.